The 28 T cell receptor beta chains below were found in one sample sequenced in a study of cytomegalovirus exposure and HLA in healthy donors. Assay: immunoSEQ multiplex PCR; the TCRdb copy retains only in-frame clones and omits some. The sample holds some 230,000 clones; approximately 90% are singletons and the top ten take about 0.95%. Sequenced input: PBMCs. The origin of the receptors is a woman aged 18-35 years in good health and CMV-seronegative.

The rearrangement joins TRBV29-1 to TRBJ1-4; D might be TRBD1 (5 bases). Germline loops: CDR1 SQVTM, CDR2 ANQGSEA. V lost 6 bases, J lost 7 bases, and 18 bases lay in between. This CDR3 contains 14 residues. The DNA of the CDR3 is TGCAGCGTATGGGCTTTAGGGGAGGGTGAAAAACTGTTTTTT. Protein product: CSVWALGEGEKLFF.

V is TRBV6-1 and J is TRBJ2-2; tentative D call: TRBD2 (5 bases). Germline V CDR1 and CDR2: MNHNS, SASEGT. With 2 bases removed from V and 0 bases from J, the gap between germline ends came to 10 bases. The CDR3 spans 16 residues. CDR3 in DNA: TGTGCCAGCAGTGAATTGACCGGGGCGAACACCGGGGAGCTGTTTTTT. Amino acids: CASSELTGANTGELFF.

The chain is built from TRBV9 and TRBJ2-2, with 14 bases lining up with TRBD2. V dropped 4 bases and J dropped 5; count of bases not matched to a gene: 4. CDR1 is SGDLS, CDR2 YYNGEE, per germline. This CDR3 is 16 amino acids long. In nucleotides, the CDR3 is TGTGCCAGCAGCCCCCGGACTAGCGGGAGGACCGGGGAGCTGTTTTTT. Residues: CASSPRTSGRTGELFF.

Only a few counts were recorded for this clone. This chain connects TRBV5-6 to TRBJ1-1; maybe TRBD1 (5 bases). Germline assignment: CDR1 SGHDT and CDR2 YYEEEE. The CDR3 has 17 residues. Trimming cost V 0 bases and J 0 bases, with 15 bases left between them. CDR3 in amino acids: CASSLGGRAPLNTEAFF. CDR3 DNA sequence: TGTGCCAGCAGCTTGGGAGGCAGGGCCCCTTTGAACACTGAAGCTTTCTTT. Looking up the rest from reference TRBV5-6 and TRBJ1-1 gives the full variable domain: DAGVTQSPTHLIKTRGQQVTLRCSPKSGHDTVSWYQQALGQGPQFIFQYYEEEERQRGNFPDRFSGHQFPNYSSELNVNALLLGDSALYLCASSLGGRAPLNTEAFFGQGTRLTVV.

The chain recombines TRBV27 with TRBJ1-1, with D perhaps TRBD1 (5 bases). Trimming took off 0 bases at V and 0 bases at J, with 5 bases between the two ends. This CDR3 contains 14 residues. CDR1 and CDR2 from the germline V gene are MNHEY and SMNVEV (reference sequence). DNA for the CDR3: TGTGCCAGCAGTTTATCGGGGCTGAACACTGAAGCTTTCTTT. Its translation is CASSLSGLNTEAFF.

This rearrangement joins TRBV7-9 to TRBJ1-2; 7 bases align to TRBD1. From germline, CDR1 is SEHNR and CDR2 FQNEAQ (reference sequence). The trim removed 5 bases at V and 1 base at J, leaving 10 bases unmatched. The CDR3 loop spans 16 amino acids. CDR3 in DNA: TGTGCCAGCAGCCTCGGGACAGAGCTAATTAACTATGGCTACACCTTC. Encoded protein: CASSLGTELINYGYTF.

The gene calls are TRBV19 and TRBJ2-7, with D possibly matching TRBD2 (5 bases). The CDR3 loop spans 13 amino acids. Germline assignment: CDR1 LNHDA and CDR2 SQIVND (reference sequence). Trimming left V 5 bases short and J 5 bases short, with 13 bases between. The CDR3 sequence is CASSSVLGHEQYF. The CDR3 DNA follows: TGTGCCAGTAGTTCCGTACTAGGGCACGAGCAGTACTTC.

The chain uses TRBV30 and TRBJ1-1, with TRBD1 identical over 10 bases. The germline V gene has CDR1 GTSNPN and CDR2 SVGIG (reference sequence). The CDR3 loop spans 13 amino acids. With V trimmed by 8 bases and J by 1 base, 4 bases remained unmatched. The CDR3 region has the DNA TGTGCCCGGACAGGGGGAAAGAACACTGAAGCTTTCTTT. Amino acid sequence: CARTGGKNTEAFF.

The chain couples TRBV28 to TRBJ2-7; possible D gene TRBD2, 6 bases. CDR1 and CDR2 (germline): MDHEN, SYDVKM. V was cut by 7 bases and J by 2 bases, with 18 bases left in between. CDR3 size: 15 residues. CDR3 sequence (DNA): TGTGCCAGCACTCCTCTCGGGCGGGGTCCCTACGAGCAGTACTTC. Translation gives CASTPLGRGPYEQYF.

J is TRBJ2-7 and V is TRBV4-1; 11 positions agree with TRBD2. CDR1 is MGHRA, CDR2 YSYEKL, per germline. The CDR3 extends over 17 amino acids. J lost 4 bases, V lost 0 bases, and 8 bases had no gene match. The CDR3 reads CASSQDPRSSGRYEQYF. CDR3 nucleotides: TGCGCCAGCAGCCAAGATCCCCGTTCTAGCGGGAGGTACGAGCAGTACTTC.

The chain joins TRBV27 to TRBJ2-7; the match to TRBD1 covers 9 bases. The germline V gene has CDR1 MNHEY and CDR2 SMNVEV (reference sequence). Trimming removed 8 bases from V and 3 bases from J; junction bases left unmatched: 11. This CDR3 is 15 amino acids long. CDR3 nucleotide sequence: TGTGCCAGCTGGGGCCGGGACAGGGAAGTCTACGAGCAGTACTTC. It yields the protein CASWGRDREVYEQYF.

The table lists this clone with a few counts. V is TRBV29-1 and J is TRBJ2-7, with 10 bases identical to TRBD2. Germline loops: CDR1 SQVTM, CDR2 ANQGSEA. The CDR3 runs to 15 residues. The ends lost 4 bases at V and 1 base at J; junction bases unmatched: 7. The CDR3 here is CSVGKLAGRSYEQYF. The CDR3 bases are TGCAGCGTTGGGAAACTAGCGGGACGGTCCTACGAGCAGTACTTC.

The sample holds one count of this clone. The gene calls are TRBV19 and TRBJ2-7, with TRBD2 as a possible D gene (5 bases). Deletions cut 1 base from V and 7 bases from J, with 11 bases between. CDR3 size: 13 residues. CDR1 LNHDA and CDR2 SQIVND come from the germline V gene (reference sequence). The CDR3 spells CASSIGPRGEQYF. In nucleotides, the CDR3 is TGTGCCAGTAGTATAGGACCCCGCGGGGAGCAGTACTTC. The full variable domain, rest sourced from reference TRBV19 and TRBJ2-7, is DGGITQSPKYLFRKEGQNVTLSCEQNLNHDAMYWYRQDPGQGLRLIYYSQIVNDFQKGDIAEGYSVSREKKESFPLTVTSAQKNPTAFYLCASSIGPRGEQYFGPGTRLTVT.

The J gene is TRBJ2-1, the V gene TRBV27, with TRBD2 identical over 12 bases. From germline, CDR1 is MNHEY and CDR2 SMNVEV (reference sequence). Trimming cost V 3 bases and J 7 bases; bases outside gene matches: 1. This CDR3 region has 14 residues. The CDR3 reads CASSFTSGRNEQFF. In nucleotides, the CDR3 is TGTGCCAGCAGTTTTACTAGCGGGAGGAATGAGCAGTTCTTC.

The J gene is TRBJ2-3, the V gene TRBV28, with D possibly TRBD2 on 6 matching bases. Germline lookup yields CDR1 MDHEN and CDR2 SYDVKM. The CDR3 length is 15 residues. The V and J ends lost 1 base and 6 bases respectively, with 14 bases between them. The CDR3 sequence is CASSLFEGEADTQYF. CDR3 bases: TGTGCCAGCAGTTTATTTGAAGGGGAGGCCGATACGCAGTATTTT.

The chain couples TRBV30 to TRBJ1-2; 7 nucleotides align to TRBD1. This CDR3 has 15 amino acids. Germline V gene lookup returns CDR1 GTSNPN and CDR2 SVGIG (reference sequence). V was pared by 0 bases and J by 6 bases, with 10 bases of the junction left unmatched. The CDR3 is CAWSVRNLDRDGYTF. CDR3 coding DNA: TGTGCCTGGAGTGTCCGAAACCTAGACAGGGATGGCTACACCTTC.

This clone has a single count. V is TRBV9 and J is TRBJ1-1; unclear D gene. V was pared by 4 bases and J by 1 base, with 17 bases between. There are 16 residues in the CDR3. Germline V lookup: CDR1 SGDLS, CDR2 YYNGEE. CDR3 residues: CASSPRPLPQNTEAFF. The CDR3 nucleotides read TGTGCCAGCAGCCCCCGTCCTCTACCTCAGAACACTGAAGCTTTCTTT.

The V gene is TRBV18, the J gene TRBJ2-7; tentative D call: TRBD2 (6 bases). Trimming took 3 bases from V and 12 from J, leaving 24 bases between them. The length of the CDR3 is 15 residues. Germline V gene lookup returns CDR1 KGHSH and CDR2 LQKENI. The CDR3 bases are TGTGCCAGCTCACCGCCCGAGGGACTGGTCAAACGTGGGTACTTC. This encodes CASSPPEGLVKRGYF.

The rearrangement uses TRBV18 and TRBJ1-1, with D uncertain. CDR1 and CDR2 (germline): KGHSH, LQKENI. This CDR3 contains 17 residues. Deletions cut 0 bases from V and 3 bases from J, with 17 bases between. CDR3 coding DNA: TGTGCCAGCTCACCACCGGCGGGGATTGATCGGGACACTGAAGCTTTCTTT. This translates into CASSPPAGIDRDTEAFF.

The J gene is TRBJ1-2, the V gene TRBV5-1; D unclear. The germline CDR1 and CDR2 sequences are SGHRS and YFSETQ. The CDR3 is made up of 15 amino acids. The V and J ends lost 0 bases and 4 bases respectively, with 13 bases between them. CDR3 bases: TGCGCCAGCAGCTTGGGACGGGATGGGCCCTATGGCTACACCTTC. Its translation is CASSLGRDGPYGYTF.

The V call is TRBV5-1, the J call TRBJ2-2; 7 bases match TRBD2. V was pared by 6 bases and J by 2 bases, with 7 bases of the junction left unmatched. Per the germline V gene, CDR1 is SGHRS and CDR2 is YFSETQ. There are 15 residues in the CDR3. The CDR3 sequence is CASTREGGNTGELFF. The CDR3 DNA reads as TGCGCCAGCACCAGGGAGGGTGGTAACACCGGGGAGCTGTTTTTT.

The V gene is TRBV27, the J gene TRBJ2-7; D gene uncertain. Germline values: CDR1 MNHEY, CDR2 SMNVEV (reference sequence). The length of the CDR3 is 17 residues. The ends were cut back, 5 bases at V and 0 bases at J, with 20 bases in the middle. In DNA form, the CDR3 reads TGTGCCAGCAGTCCCTCCGGTAGAAGCTCACCCTCCTACGAGCAGTACTTC. Translation gives CASSPSGRSSPSYEQYF.

The chain combines TRBV7-2 with TRBJ1-6; 8 bases are a match to TRBD1. Germline V gene sequence: CDR1 SGHTA, CDR2 FQGNSA. Trimming cost V 0 bases and J 9 bases; bases outside gene matches: 1. CDR3 length: 14 amino acids. The CDR3 nucleotides read TGTGCCAGCAGCTTAGCACAGGGGGTTTCACCCCTCCACTTT. As protein: CASSLAQGVSPLHF.

V and J are TRBV6-1 and TRBJ1-2; TRBD1 is a possible D gene (5 bases). This CDR3 comprises 14 residues. Germline CDR1 is MNHNS and CDR2 is SASEGT. V lost 8 bases to trimming and J lost 5 bases, with 18 bases between them. CDR3 bases: TGTGCCAGCGTTAGGGACGCGGGGGGTTATGGCTACACCTTC. Amino acids: CASVRDAGGYGYTF.

The chain carries TRBV7-9 and TRBJ2-7, with 9 nucleotides matching TRBD2. In germline, CDR1 is SEHNR, CDR2 FQNEAQ (reference sequence). This CDR3 comprises 17 residues. Losses at the gene ends were 1 base for V and 1 base for J; bases not matched to a gene: 8. The CDR3 DNA sequence: TGTGCCAGCAGCTTAGGGGTAGCGGGAGAGGGGTCCTACGAGCAGTACTTC. Translated, it gives CASSLGVAGEGSYEQYF. Combining the CDR3 with reference TRBV7-9 and TRBJ2-7 gives the whole variable domain DTGVSQNPRHKITKRGQNVTFRCDPISEHNRLYWYRQTLGQGPEFLTYFQNEAQLEKSRLLSDRFSAERPKGSFSTLEIQRTEQGDSAMYLCASSLGVAGEGSYEQYFGPGTRLTVT.

V and J are TRBV28 and TRBJ2-2; TRBD1 agrees at 10 bases. The CDR3 loop spans 14 amino acids. Germline assignment: CDR1 MDHEN and CDR2 SYDVKM. V was clipped by 10 bases and J by 4 bases; unmatched bases: 6. DNA of the CDR3: TGTGCCATCTTGGACAGGGGGGGCACCGGGGAGCTGTTTTTT. Residues: CAILDRGGTGELFF.

The V call is TRBV15, the J call TRBJ2-1; TRBD1 agrees at 8 bases. Germline loops: CDR1 LNHNV, CDR2 YYDKDF (reference sequence). V lost 2 bases to trimming and J lost 7 bases; unmatched junction nucleotides: 10. The CDR3 covers 16 residues. In DNA, the CDR3 is TGTGCCACCAGCAGACTAGAAGGACAGGGTCGGAATGAGCAGTTCTTC. Its protein is CATSRLEGQGRNEQFF.

V is TRBV14 and J is TRBJ1-1; 7 nucleotides line up with TRBD1. V shed 7 bases, J shed 5 bases, and the junction held 7 bases outside the gene matches. Germline-derived CDR1 and CDR2 are SGHDN and FVKESK. CDR3 length equals 13 residues. CDR3 nucleotides: TGTGCCAGCAAGATAACAGGGGTAACTGAAGCTTTCTTT. Protein sequence: CASKITGVTEAFF.